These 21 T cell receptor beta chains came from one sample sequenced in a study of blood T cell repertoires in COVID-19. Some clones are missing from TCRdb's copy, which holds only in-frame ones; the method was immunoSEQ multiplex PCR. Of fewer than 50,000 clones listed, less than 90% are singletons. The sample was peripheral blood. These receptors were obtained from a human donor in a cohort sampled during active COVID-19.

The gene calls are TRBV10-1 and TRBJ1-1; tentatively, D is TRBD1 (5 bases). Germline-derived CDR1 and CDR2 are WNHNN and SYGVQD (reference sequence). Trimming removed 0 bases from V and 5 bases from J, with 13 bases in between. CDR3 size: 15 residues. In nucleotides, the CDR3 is TGCGCCAGCAGTGAGTCTGGAGGGGTTGGAACTGAAGCTTTCTTT. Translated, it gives CASSESGGVGTEAFF.

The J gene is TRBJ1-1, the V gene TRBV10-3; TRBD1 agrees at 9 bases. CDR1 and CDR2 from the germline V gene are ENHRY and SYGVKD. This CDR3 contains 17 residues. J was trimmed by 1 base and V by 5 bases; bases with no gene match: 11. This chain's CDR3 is CAISPGQGGGGNTEAFF. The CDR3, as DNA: TGTGCCATCAGTCCGGGACAGGGAGGGGGGGGGAACACTGAAGCTTTCTTT.

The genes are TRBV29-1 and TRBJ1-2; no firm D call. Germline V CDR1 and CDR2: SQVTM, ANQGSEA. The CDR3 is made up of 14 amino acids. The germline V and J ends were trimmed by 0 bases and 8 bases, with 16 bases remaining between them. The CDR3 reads CSVEDWQNGRGYTF. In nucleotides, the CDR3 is TGCAGCGTTGAAGACTGGCAGAATGGTCGCGGCTACACCTTC. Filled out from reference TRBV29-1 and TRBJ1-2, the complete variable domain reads SAVISQKPSRDICQRGTSLTIQCQVDSQVTMMFWYRQQPGQSLTLIATANQGSEATYESGFVIDKFPISRPNLTFSTLTVSNMSPEDSSIYLCSVEDWQNGRGYTFGSGTRLTVV.

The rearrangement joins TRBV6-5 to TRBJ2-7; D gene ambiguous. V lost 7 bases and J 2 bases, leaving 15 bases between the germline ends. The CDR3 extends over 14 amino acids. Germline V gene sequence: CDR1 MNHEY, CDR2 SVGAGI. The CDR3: CASKMGSSAYEQYF. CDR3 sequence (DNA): TGTGCCAGCAAGATGGGCAGTTCTGCCTACGAGCAGTACTTC.

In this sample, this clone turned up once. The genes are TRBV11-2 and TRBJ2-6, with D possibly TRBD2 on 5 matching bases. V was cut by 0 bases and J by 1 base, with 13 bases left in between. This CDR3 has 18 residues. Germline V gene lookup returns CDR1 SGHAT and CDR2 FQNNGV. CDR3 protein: CASSLEGLGSSGANVLTF. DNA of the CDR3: TGTGCCAGCAGCTTAGAAGGACTTGGGTCGTCTGGGGCCAACGTCCTGACTTTC.

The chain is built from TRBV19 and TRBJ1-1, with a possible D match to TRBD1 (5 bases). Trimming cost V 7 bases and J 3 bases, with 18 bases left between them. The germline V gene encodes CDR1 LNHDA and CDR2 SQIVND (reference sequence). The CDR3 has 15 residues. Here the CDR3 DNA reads TGTGCCAGTAATACGGGGGGGTCGGGGGACACTGAAGCTTTCTTT. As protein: CASNTGGSGDTEAFF.

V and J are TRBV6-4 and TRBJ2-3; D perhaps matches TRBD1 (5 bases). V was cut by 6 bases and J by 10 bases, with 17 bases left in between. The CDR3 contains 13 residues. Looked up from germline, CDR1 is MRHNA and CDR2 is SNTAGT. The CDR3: CASSETYSTAQYF. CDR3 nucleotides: TGTGCCAGCAGCGAAACCTATTCGACAGCGCAGTATTTT.

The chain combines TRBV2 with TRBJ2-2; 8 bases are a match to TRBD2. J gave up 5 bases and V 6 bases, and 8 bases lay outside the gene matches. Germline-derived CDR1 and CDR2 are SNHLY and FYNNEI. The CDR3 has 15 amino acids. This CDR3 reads CASRTGGPRTGELFF. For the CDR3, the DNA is TGTGCCAGCAGGACGGGGGGGCCGAGAACCGGGGAGCTGTTTTTT.

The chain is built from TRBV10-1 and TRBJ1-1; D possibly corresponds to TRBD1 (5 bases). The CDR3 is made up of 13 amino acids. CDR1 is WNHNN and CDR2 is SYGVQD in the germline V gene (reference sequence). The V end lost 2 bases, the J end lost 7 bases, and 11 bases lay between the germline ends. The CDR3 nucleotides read TGCGCCAGCAGTGAGGGGGGGAGGTATGAAGCTTTCTTT. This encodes CASSEGGRYEAFF.

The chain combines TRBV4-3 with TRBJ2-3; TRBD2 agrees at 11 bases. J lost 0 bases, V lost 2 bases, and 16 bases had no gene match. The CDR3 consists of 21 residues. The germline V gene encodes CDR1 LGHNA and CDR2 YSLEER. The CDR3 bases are TGCGCCAGCAGCCAAAGGCCATTCGTAGCGGGGGGGGAAACTAGCACAGATACGCAGTATTTT. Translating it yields CASSQRPFVAGGETSTDTQYF.

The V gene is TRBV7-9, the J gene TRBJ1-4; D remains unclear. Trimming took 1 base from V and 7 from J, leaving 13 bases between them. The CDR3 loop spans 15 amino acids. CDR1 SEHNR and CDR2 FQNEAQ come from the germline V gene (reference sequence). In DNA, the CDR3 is TGTGCCAGCAGCTTAGATCCGAAGCTTAGTGAAAAACTGTTTTTT. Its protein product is CASSLDPKLSEKLFF.

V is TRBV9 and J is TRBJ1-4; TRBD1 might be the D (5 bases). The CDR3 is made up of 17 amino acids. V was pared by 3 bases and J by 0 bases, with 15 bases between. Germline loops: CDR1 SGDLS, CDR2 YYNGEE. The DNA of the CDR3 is TGTGCCAGCAGCGGATACCAGGGACTATCAACTAATGAAAAACTGTTTTTT. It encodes CASSGYQGLSTNEKLFF. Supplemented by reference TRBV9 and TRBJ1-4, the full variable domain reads DSGVTQTPKHLITATGQRVTLRCSPRSGDLSVYWYQQSLDQGLQFLIQYYNGEERAKGNILERFSAQQFPDLHSELNLSSLELGDSALYFCASSGYQGLSTNEKLFFGSGTQLSVL.

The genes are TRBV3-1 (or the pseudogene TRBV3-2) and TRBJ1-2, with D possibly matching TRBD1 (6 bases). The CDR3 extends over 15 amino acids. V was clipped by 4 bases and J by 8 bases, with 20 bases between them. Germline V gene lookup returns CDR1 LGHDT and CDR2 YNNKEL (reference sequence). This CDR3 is CASSPPEGEGRGYTF. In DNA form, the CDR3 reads TGTGCCAGCAGCCCTCCGGAGGGGGAGGGTAGGGGCTACACCTTC.

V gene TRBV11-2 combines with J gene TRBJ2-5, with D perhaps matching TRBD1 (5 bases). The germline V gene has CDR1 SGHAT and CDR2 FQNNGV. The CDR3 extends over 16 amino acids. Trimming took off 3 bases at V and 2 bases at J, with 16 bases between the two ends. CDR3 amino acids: CASSFGGTSGQETQYF. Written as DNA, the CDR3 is TGTGCCAGCAGCTTCGGTGGTACGTCAGGGCAAGAGACCCAGTACTTC.

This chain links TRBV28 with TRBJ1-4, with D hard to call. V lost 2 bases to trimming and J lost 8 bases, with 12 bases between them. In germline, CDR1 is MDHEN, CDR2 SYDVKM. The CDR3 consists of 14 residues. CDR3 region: CASSLPGMKEKLFF. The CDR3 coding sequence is TGTGCCAGCAGTTTACCCGGGATGAAGGAAAAACTGTTTTTT. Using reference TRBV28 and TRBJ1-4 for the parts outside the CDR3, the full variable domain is DVKVTQSSRYLVKRTGEKVFLECVQDMDHENMFWYRQDPGLGLRLIYFSYDVKMKEKGDIPEGYSVSREKKERFSLILESASTNQTSMYLCASSLPGMKEKLFFGSGTQLSVL.

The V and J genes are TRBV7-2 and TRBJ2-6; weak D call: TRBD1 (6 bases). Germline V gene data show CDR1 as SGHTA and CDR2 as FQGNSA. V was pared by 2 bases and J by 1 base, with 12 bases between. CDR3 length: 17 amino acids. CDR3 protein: CASSLRFQGSGANVLTF. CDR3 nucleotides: TGTGCCAGCAGCTTAAGGTTCCAGGGGTCTGGGGCCAACGTCCTGACTTTC.

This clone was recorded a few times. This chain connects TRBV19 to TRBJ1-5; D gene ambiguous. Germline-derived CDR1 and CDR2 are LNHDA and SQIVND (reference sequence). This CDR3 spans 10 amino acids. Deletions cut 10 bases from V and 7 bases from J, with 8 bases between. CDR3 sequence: CATQAQPQHF. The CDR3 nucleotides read TGTGCCACTCAAGCCCAGCCCCAGCATTTT.

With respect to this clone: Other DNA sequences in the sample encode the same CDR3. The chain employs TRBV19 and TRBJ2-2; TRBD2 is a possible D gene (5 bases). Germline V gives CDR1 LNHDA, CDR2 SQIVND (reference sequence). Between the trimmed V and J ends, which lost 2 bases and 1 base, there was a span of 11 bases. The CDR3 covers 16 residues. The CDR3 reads CASSIRGIGNTGELFF. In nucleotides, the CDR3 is TGTGCCAGTAGTATACGGGGTATCGGGAACACCGGGGAGCTGTTTTTT.

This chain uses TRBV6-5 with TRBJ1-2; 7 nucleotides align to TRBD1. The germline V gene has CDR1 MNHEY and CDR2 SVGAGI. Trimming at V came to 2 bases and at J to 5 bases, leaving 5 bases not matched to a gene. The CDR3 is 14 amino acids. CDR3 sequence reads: CASSYGDRGYGYTF. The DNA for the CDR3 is TGTGCCAGCAGTTACGGGGACAGAGGGTATGGCTACACCTTC.

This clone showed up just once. The CDR3 here is CASSLRSGTTNEKLFF. For the CDR3, the DNA is TGTGCCAGTAGTCTCCGTTCGGGAACAACTAATGAAAAACTGTTTTTT. The J gene is TRBJ1-4, the V gene TRBV19; D is unclear. The germline gives CDR1 LNHDA, CDR2 SQIVND (reference sequence). The CDR3 length is 16 residues. Trimming stripped 5 bases from V and 0 bases from J, with 13 bases between.

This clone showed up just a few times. CDR3 sequence: CASSVGQGWYTGELFF. CDR3 DNA: TGTGCCAGCAGCGTAGGACAGGGGTGGTACACCGGGGAGCTGTTTTTT. The chain joins TRBV9 to TRBJ2-2; the match to TRBD1 covers 8 bases. Germline V gives CDR1 SGDLS, CDR2 YYNGEE. CDR3 size: 16 residues. V lost 0 bases to trimming and J lost 3 bases; unmatched junction nucleotides: 4.